The 17 T cell receptor beta chains listed next were all sequenced from one sample in a study of T-cell memory formation after mild COVID-19. TCRdb independently ran MiXCR on the 5' RACE reads; one entry per CDR3 protein. The sample includes 450,000 to 700,000 distinct CDR3 sequences, roughly 18% of them seen just once. Input material: PBMCs or a T cell subset sorted from them (not recorded which). Receptor source: an adult woman who had mild COVID-19 (a few samples of this study predate the infection). Cell type and time point are not known.

This clonotype showed up just a few times. The chain joins TRBV9 to TRBJ2-3; D is perhaps TRBD1 (6 bases). Germline V CDR1 and CDR2: SGDLS, YYNGEE. Trimming cost V 4 bases and J 2 bases, with 17 bases left between them. This CDR3 spans 16 amino acids. The CDR3 region is CASSSVVGAITDTQYF. The CDR3 coding sequence is TGTGCCAGCAGCTCGGTGGTGGGGGCGATCACAGATACGCAGTATTTT.

This clonotype was observed a few times. The chain links TRBV18 to TRBJ1-1; 12 nucleotides line up with TRBD1. The V and J ends lost 2 bases and 4 bases, in that order; junction bases with no gene match: 11. The CDR3 totals 18 residues. In germline, CDR1 is KGHSH, CDR2 LQKENI. In DNA form, the CDR3 reads TGTGCCAGCTCACCATCGGACGGGACAGGGGGCGCCGGCACTGAAGCTTTCTTT. This sequence encodes CASSPSDGTGGAGTEAFF.

This clonotype came up many times. The rearrangement links TRBV5-5 to TRBJ1-1; no firm D call. CDR1 and CDR2 (germline): SGHKS, YYEKEE (reference sequence). The CDR3 length is 14 residues. The ends were cut back, 5 bases at V and 2 bases at J, with 13 bases in the middle. CDR3: CASRFDMGNTEAFF. The CDR3, as DNA: TGTGCCAGCAGATTTGACATGGGAAACACTGAAGCTTTCTTT.

V and J are TRBV7-2 and TRBJ2-5; D possibly corresponds to TRBD2 (5 bases). The CDR3 has 19 residues. Germline V gene sequence: CDR1 SGHTA, CDR2 FQGNSA. With 1 base removed from V and 4 bases from J, the gap between germline ends came to 25 bases. CDR3 nucleotides: TGTGCCAGCAGCTTAGACCTCGCCATCGGGGTAGGGTTAGGAGAGACCCAGTACTTC. Translating it yields CASSLDLAIGVGLGETQYF.

This clonotype has a handful of counts. The chain employs TRBV7-2 and TRBJ1-2; D is ambiguous. Per the germline V gene, CDR1 is SGHTA and CDR2 is FQGNSA. The CDR3 runs to 14 residues. V was clipped by 2 bases and J by 8 bases, with 15 bases between them. Here the CDR3 reads CASSLQGGVLGYTF. The CDR3, as DNA: TGTGCCAGCAGCTTACAAGGCGGGGTTCTGGGCTACACCTTC.

This clonotype was detected only a few times. The chain uses TRBV20-1 and TRBJ2-2; D remains unclear. CDR1 and CDR2 (germline): DFQATT, SNEGSKA (reference sequence). The V gene lost 3 bases and the J gene lost 2 bases, with 13 bases spanning the gap. The length of the CDR3 is 15 residues. CDR3 sequence reads: CSARPPQVNTGELFF. In DNA form, the CDR3 reads TGCAGTGCTAGGCCTCCCCAAGTAAACACCGGGGAGCTGTTTTTT.

In this sample, this clonotype turned up a few times. V and J are TRBV10-3 and TRBJ2-7, with a tentative D call TRBD2 (5 bases). The CDR3 runs to 12 residues. Trimming removed 6 bases from V and 0 bases from J, with 6 bases in between. Germline V gene lookup returns CDR1 ENHRY and CDR2 SYGVKD. CDR3 region: CAIRTSSYEQYF. Written as DNA, the CDR3 is TGTGCCATCAGAACTAGCTCCTACGAGCAGTACTTC.

This chain connects TRBV7-9 to TRBJ1-2, with D maybe TRBD1 (5 bases). Germline loops: CDR1 SEHNR, CDR2 FQNEAQ (reference sequence). Trimming removed 1 base at V and 0 bases at J, with 15 bases between. There are 17 residues in the CDR3. CDR3 bases: TGTGCCAGCAGCTTAGGGCAGGGTGTGGTTGCTAACTATGGCTACACCTTC. This translates into CASSLGQGVVANYGYTF.

This chain uses TRBV4-1 with TRBJ2-3; D tentatively reads TRBD1 or TRBD2 (5 bases each). Germline V gene data show CDR1 as MGHRA and CDR2 as YSYEKL. Trimming stripped 0 bases from V and 1 base from J, with 8 bases between. CDR3 size: 15 residues. The CDR3 protein is CASSQDQGGTDTQYF. DNA of the CDR3: TGCGCCAGCAGCCAAGATCAGGGAGGCACAGATACGCAGTATTTT.

In this sample, this clonotype turned up many times. J is TRBJ2-3 and V is TRBV20-1; D may be TRBD1 or TRBD2 (5 bases each). Germline V lookup: CDR1 DFQATT, CDR2 SNEGSKA (reference sequence). The CDR3 is 14 residues long. The CDR3 here is CRAQRGSSTDTQYF. Here the CDR3 DNA reads TGCAGGGCCCAACGGGGCAGTAGCACAGATACGCAGTATTTT.

The chain uses TRBV20-1 and TRBJ2-3; the D gene is possibly TRBD2 (6 bases). Germline CDR1 reads DFQATT; CDR2 reads SNEGSKA (reference sequence). The V gene lost 5 bases and the J gene lost 4 bases, with 13 bases spanning the gap. This CDR3 is 13 amino acids long. The CDR3 nucleotides are TGCAGTGCTGGCCCGCGGGACGCAGATACGCAGTATTTT. Protein product: CSAGPRDADTQYF.

This clonotype occurred many times. V and J are TRBV7-6 and TRBJ2-7, with 9 bases fitting TRBD2. This CDR3 has 17 amino acids. V lost 2 bases to trimming and J lost 0 bases; unmatched junction nucleotides: 8. Germline V CDR1 and CDR2: SGHVS, FNYEAQ. The DNA of the CDR3 is TGTGCCAGCAGCTTAAGCCCGGCGGGAGGGCTCTCCTACGAGCAGTACTTC. Amino acids: CASSLSPAGGLSYEQYF. The variable domain in full, with the rest retrieved from reference TRBV7-6 and TRBJ2-7, is GAGVSQSPRYKVTKRGQDVALRCDPISGHVSLYWYRQALGQGPEFLTYFNYEAQQDKSGLPNDRFSAERPEGSISTLTIQRTEQRDSAMYRCASSLSPAGGLSYEQYFGPGTRLTVT.

This clonotype was counted between two and nine times. The chain has TRBV11-2 and TRBJ2-2; 8 positions match TRBD2. The trim removed 0 bases at V and 1 base at J, leaving 7 bases unmatched. Germline CDR1 and CDR2: SGHAT and FQNNGV. The CDR3 has 18 amino acids. CDR3 region: CASSLDAGRGVNTGELFF. The CDR3 DNA sequence: TGTGCCAGCAGCTTAGATGCGGGGCGGGGGGTGAACACCGGGGAGCTGTTTTTT.

The J gene is TRBJ1-1, the V gene TRBV20-1; no clear D. Germline assignment: CDR1 DFQATT and CDR2 SNEGSKA (reference sequence). The CDR3 is made up of 14 amino acids. Trimming removed 1 base at V and 0 bases at J, with 9 bases between. The CDR3 nucleotides are TGCAGTGCTAGAGTTAAGGGCATGAACACTGAAGCTTTCTTT. Amino acids: CSARVKGMNTEAFF.

In this sample, this clonotype turned up a few times. In DNA form, the CDR3 reads TGCGCCAGCAGCTCTGATAGCGGGGGGCACAACATTCAGTACTTC. Translating it yields CASSSDSGGHNIQYF. The chain couples TRBV5-1 to TRBJ2-4, with 10 bases aligning to TRBD2. V trimming: 3 bases; J trimming: 7 bases; junction bases outside the gene matches: 7. Germline values: CDR1 SGHRS, CDR2 YFSETQ. The CDR3 is 15 residues long.

This chain uses TRBV3-1 with TRBJ1-2; D not certain. Trimming stripped 4 bases from V and 7 bases from J, with 19 bases between. CDR1 is LGHDT and CDR2 is YNNKEL in the germline V gene (reference sequence). The CDR3 runs to 15 residues. Here the CDR3 reads CASSPALGGYGGYTF. CDR3 nucleotide sequence: TGTGCCAGCAGCCCCGCCCTAGGAGGGTACGGTGGCTACACCTTC.

The chain has TRBV25-1 and TRBJ2-1; D is unresolved. Trimming shortened V by 1 base and J by 7 bases, and 5 bases separated the two germline ends. CDR1 and CDR2 (germline): MGHDK, SYGVNS. This CDR3 contains 12 residues. The DNA of the CDR3 is TGTGCCAGCAGTGAATTAGGGAATGAGCAGTTCTTC. Protein: CASSELGNEQFF.